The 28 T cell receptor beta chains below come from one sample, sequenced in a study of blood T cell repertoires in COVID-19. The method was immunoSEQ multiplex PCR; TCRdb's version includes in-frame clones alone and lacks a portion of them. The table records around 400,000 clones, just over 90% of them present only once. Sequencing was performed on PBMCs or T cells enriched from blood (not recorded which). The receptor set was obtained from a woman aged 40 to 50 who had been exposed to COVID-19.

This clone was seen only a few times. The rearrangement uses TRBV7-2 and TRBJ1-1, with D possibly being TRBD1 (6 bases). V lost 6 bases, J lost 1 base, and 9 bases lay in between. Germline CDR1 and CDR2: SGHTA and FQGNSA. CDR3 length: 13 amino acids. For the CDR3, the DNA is TGTGCCAGCAGTCAGGGGCCGAACACTGAAGCTTTCTTT. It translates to CASSQGPNTEAFF. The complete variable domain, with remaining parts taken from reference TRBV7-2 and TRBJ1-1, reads GAGVSQSPSNKVTEKGKDVELRCDPISGHTALYWYRQSLGQGLEFLIYFQGNSAPDKSGLPSDRFSAERTGGSVSTLTIQRTQQEDSAVYLCASSQGPNTEAFFGQGTRLTVV.

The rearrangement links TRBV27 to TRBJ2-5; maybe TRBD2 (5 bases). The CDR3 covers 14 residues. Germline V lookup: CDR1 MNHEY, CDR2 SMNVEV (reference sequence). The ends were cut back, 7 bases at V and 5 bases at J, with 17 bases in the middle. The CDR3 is CASMESRVSETQYF. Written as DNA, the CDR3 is TGTGCCAGCATGGAATCGAGGGTTTCGGAGACCCAGTACTTC.

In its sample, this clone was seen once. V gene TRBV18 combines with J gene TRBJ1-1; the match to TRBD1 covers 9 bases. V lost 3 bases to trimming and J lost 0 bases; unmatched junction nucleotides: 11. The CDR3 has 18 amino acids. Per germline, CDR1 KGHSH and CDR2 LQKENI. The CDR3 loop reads CASSPLDRGSAMNTEAFF. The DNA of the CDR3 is TGTGCCAGCTCACCTTTGGACAGGGGAAGCGCAATGAACACTGAAGCTTTCTTT.

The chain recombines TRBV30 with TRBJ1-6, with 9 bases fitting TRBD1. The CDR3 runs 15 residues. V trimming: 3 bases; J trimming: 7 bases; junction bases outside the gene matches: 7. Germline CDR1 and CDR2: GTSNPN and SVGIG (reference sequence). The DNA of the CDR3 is TGTGCCTGGAGACCCCAGACAGGGGGGAATTCACCCCTCCACTTT. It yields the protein CAWRPQTGGNSPLHF.

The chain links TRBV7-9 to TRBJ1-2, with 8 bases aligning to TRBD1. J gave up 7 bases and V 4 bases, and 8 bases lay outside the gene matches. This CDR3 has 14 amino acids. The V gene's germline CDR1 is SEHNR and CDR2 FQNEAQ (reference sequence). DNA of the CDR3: TGTGCCAGCAGCTCACCGGACAGGGCGGCTGGCTACACCTTC. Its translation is CASSSPDRAAGYTF.

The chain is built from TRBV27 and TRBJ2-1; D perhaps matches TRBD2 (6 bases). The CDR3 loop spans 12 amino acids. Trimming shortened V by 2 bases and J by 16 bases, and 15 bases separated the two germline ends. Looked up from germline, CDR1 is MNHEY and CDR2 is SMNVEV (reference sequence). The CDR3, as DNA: TGTGCCAGCAGTTTAAGTGGGGACTCCGTCTTCTTC. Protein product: CASSLSGDSVFF.

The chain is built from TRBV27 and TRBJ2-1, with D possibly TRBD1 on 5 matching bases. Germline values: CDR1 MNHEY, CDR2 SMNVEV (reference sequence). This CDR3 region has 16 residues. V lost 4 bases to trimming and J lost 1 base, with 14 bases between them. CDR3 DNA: TGTGCCAGCAGTTCGAGGCAGGGCAGGTCCTACAATGAGCAGTTCTTC. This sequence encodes CASSSRQGRSYNEQFF.

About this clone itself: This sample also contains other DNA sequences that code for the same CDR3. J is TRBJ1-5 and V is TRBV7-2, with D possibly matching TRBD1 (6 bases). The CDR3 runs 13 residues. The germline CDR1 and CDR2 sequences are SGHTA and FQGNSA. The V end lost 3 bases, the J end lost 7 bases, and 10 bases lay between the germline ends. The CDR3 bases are TGTGCCAGCAGCTTGGCAGGGGCGCAGCCCCAGCATTTT. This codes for CASSLAGAQPQHF.

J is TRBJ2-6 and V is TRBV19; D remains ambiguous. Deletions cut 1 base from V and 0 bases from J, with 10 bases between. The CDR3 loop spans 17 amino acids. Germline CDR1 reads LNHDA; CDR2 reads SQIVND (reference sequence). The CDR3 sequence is CASSIGQSRSGANVLTF. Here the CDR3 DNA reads TGTGCCAGTAGTATAGGGCAGTCCCGCTCTGGGGCCAACGTCCTGACTTTC.

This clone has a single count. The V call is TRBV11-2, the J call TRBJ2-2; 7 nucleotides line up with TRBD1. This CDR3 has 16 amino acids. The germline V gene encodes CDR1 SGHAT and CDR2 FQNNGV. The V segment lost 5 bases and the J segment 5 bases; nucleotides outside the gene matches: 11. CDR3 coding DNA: TGTGCCAGCAGCCTAGGCCTTTGGGACAGAACCGGGGAGCTGTTTTTT. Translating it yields CASSLGLWDRTGELFF.

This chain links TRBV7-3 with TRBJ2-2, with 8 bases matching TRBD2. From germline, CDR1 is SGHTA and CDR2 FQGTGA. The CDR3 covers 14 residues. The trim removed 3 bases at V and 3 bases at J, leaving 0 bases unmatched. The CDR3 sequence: CASSFSGDTGELFF. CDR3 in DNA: TGTGCCAGCAGCTTTAGCGGGGACACCGGGGAGCTGTTTTTT.

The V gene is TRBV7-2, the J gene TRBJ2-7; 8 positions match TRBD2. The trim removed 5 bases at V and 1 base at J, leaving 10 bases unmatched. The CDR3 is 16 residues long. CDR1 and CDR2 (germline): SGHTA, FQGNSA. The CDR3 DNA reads TGTGCCAGCAGCCCTCAAGGCGGGGGGTTTTCCTACGAGCAGTACTTC. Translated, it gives CASSPQGGGFSYEQYF.

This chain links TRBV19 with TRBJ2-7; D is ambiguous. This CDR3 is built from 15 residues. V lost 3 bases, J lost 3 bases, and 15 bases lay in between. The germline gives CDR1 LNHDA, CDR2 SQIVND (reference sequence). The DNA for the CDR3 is TGTGCCAGTAGTATGGCCCTCAATGCGGTCTACGAGCAGTACTTC. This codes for CASSMALNAVYEQYF.

CDR3 protein: CASSGLAGAVGEQFF. The CDR3 nucleotides read TGTGCCAGCAGTGGACTAGCGGGGGCCGTCGGTGAGCAGTTCTTC. V gene TRBV2 combines with J gene TRBJ2-1, with TRBD2 identical over 12 bases. The V segment lost 4 bases and the J segment 9 bases; nucleotides outside the gene matches: 7. Germline V gene sequence: CDR1 SNHLY, CDR2 FYNNEI. This CDR3 comprises 15 residues.

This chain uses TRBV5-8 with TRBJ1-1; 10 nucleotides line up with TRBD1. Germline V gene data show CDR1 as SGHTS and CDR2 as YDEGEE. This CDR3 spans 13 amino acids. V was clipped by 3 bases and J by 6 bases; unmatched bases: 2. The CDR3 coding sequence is TGTGCCAGCAGCTGGGACAGGGGCGCTGAAGCTTTCTTT. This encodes CASSWDRGAEAFF.

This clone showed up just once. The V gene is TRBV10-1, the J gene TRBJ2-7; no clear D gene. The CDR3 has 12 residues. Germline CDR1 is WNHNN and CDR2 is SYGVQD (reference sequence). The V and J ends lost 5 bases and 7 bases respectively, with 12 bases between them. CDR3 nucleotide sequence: TGCGCCAGCAGTCCTGGTAGTAAAGAGCAGTACTTC. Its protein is CASSPGSKEQYF.

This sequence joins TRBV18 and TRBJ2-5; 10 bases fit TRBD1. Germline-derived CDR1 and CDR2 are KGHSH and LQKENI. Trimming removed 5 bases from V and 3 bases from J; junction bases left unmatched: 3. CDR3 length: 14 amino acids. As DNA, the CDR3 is TGTGCCAGCTCAGGGACAGGGGTCAAAGAGACCCAGTACTTC. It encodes CASSGTGVKETQYF.

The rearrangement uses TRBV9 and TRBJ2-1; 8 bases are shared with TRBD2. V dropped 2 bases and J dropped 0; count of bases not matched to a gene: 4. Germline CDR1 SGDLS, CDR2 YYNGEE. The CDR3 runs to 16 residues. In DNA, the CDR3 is TGTGCCAGCAGCGTCCTGAGCGGGAGCTCCTACAATGAGCAGTTCTTC. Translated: CASSVLSGSSYNEQFF.

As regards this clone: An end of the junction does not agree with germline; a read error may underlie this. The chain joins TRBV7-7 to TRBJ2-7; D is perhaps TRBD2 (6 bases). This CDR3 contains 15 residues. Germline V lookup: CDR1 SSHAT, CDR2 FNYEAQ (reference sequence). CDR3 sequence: CASSLPGGLPYEQYF. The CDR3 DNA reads TGTGCTAGCAGCCTACCTGGGGGACTCCCCTACGAGCAGTACTTC.

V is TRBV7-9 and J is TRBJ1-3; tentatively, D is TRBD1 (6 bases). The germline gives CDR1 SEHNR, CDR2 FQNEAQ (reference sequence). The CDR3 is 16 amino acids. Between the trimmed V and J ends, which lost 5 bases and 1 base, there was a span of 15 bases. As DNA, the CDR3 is TGTGCCAGCAGCCCCAGACAGGATTTATCTGGAAACACCATATATTTT. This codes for CASSPRQDLSGNTIYF.

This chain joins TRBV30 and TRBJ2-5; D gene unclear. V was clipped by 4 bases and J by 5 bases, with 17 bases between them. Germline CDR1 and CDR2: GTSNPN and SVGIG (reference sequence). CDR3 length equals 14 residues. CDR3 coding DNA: TGTGCCTGGAAAGGCTCCCAGGTCACGGAGACCCAGTACTTC. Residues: CAWKGSQVTETQYF.

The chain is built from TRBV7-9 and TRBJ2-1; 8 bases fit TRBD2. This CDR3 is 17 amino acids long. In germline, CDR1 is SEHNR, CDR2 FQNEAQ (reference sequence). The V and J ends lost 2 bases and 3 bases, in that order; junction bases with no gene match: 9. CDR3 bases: TGTGCCAGCAGCTTATCGAGTAGCGGGGAGGTCTACAATGAGCAGTTCTTC. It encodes CASSLSSSGEVYNEQFF.

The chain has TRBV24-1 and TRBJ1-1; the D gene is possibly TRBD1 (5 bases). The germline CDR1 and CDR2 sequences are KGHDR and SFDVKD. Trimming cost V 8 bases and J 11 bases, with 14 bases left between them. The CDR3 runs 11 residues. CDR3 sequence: CATKGFSNAFF. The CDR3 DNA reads TGTGCCACCAAGGGGTTTTCGAACGCTTTCTTT.

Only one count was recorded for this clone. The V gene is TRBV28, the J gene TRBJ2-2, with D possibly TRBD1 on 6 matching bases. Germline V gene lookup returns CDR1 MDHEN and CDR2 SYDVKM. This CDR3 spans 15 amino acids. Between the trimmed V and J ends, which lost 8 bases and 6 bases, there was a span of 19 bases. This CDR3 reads CASRVGAIGAGELFF. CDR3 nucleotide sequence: TGTGCCAGCCGCGTGGGGGCTATAGGAGCCGGGGAGCTGTTTTTT.

CDR3 amino acids: CASTSQGYQPQHF. The CDR3 region has the DNA TGTGCCAGTACCTCTCAGGGGTACCAGCCCCAGCATTTT. V is TRBV19 and J is TRBJ1-5; TRBD1 might be the D (6 bases). CDR3 length: 13 amino acids. V dropped 7 bases and J dropped 7 bases, with 14 bases sitting between them. Germline CDR1 reads LNHDA; CDR2 reads SQIVND (reference sequence).

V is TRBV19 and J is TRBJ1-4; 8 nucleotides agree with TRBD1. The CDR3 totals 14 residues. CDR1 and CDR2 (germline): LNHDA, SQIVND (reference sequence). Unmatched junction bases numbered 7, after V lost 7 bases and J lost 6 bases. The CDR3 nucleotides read TGTGCCAGTACAAATGGGGGACAGGATGAAAAACTGTTTTTT. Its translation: CASTNGGQDEKLFF.

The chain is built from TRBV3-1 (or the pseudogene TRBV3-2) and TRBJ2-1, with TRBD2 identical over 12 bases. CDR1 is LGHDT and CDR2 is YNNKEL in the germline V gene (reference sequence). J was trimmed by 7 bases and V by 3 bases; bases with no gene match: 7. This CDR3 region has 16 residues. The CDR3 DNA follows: TGTGCCAGCAGCCAGGCTAGCGGGAGGGCGCTAAATGAGCAGTTCTTC. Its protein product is CASSQASGRALNEQFF.

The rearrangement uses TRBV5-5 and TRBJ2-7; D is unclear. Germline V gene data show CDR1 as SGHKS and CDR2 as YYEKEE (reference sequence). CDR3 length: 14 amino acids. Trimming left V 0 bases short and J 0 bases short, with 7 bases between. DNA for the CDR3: TGTGCCAGCAGCTTGGCCACTCGCTCCTACGAGCAGTACTTC. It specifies CASSLATRSYEQYF.